These T cell receptor beta chains were read from a single sample in a study of cytomegalovirus exposure and HLA in healthy donors. Profiled with immunoSEQ multiplex PCR; TCRdb holds only in-frame clones, not every one. The data show 150,000 or so clones, around 80% seen once. Input material: PBMCs. The receptor source for this set is a man between 35 and 55 years old in good health and CMV-seropositive. Both conserved end residues are part of each CDR3. Fields, in order: CDR3 length, V gene, clone size, D gene, J gene, CDR3 DNA, CDR3 protein. D genes are given only for firm matches. Clone size, where shown, is once, few, many, or a class for clones that have expanded.

>18|TRBV7-6|.|.|TRBJ2-7
TGTGCCAGCAGCTTAGCGAATTCGGGAGTGTCCGGTTCCTACGAGCAGTACTTC
CASSLANSGVSGSYEQYF
>14|TRBV28|.|.|TRBJ1-4
TGTGCCAGCAGTTTGGGCAGGGCGGCTGAAAAACTGTTTTTT
CASSLGRAAEKLFF
>15|TRBV7-8|.|.|TRBJ2-7
TGTGCCAGCAGCTTAGCGCAGGGCTACGCCTACGAGCAGTACTTC
CASSLAQGYAYEQYF
>14|TRBV28|.|TRBD1|TRBJ2-7
TGTGCCAGCCATACCGGACAGGGGGGCTACGAGCAGTACTTC
CASHTGQGGYEQYF
>15|TRBV5-1|.|.|TRBJ2-5
TGCGCCAGCAGCTTGGCAGGGCCGCCCGGAGAGACCCAGTACTTC
CASSLAGPPGETQYF
>18|TRBV4-1|once|TRBD2|TRBJ2-1
TGCGCCAGCAGCCAAGATATTCCCCGGGTAGCGGGAGGCAATGAGCAGTTCTTC
CASSQDIPRVAGGNEQFF
>14|TRBV7-2|.|.|TRBJ1-2
TGTGCCAGCAGCGCCTACAGGGTCGCCTATGGCTACACCTTC
CASSAYRVAYGYTF
>16|TRBV18|once|TRBD2|TRBJ2-3
TGTGCCAGCTCACCGGGGACGGGAGGCGGTACAGATACGCAGTATTTT
CASSPGTGGGTDTQYF
>15|TRBV5-4|.|.|TRBJ2-7
TGTGCCAGCAGCCTTGGCCCGGCGGGCCTCTACGAGCAGTACTTC
CASSLGPAGLYEQYF
>13|TRBV2|once|.|TRBJ2-7
TGTGCCAGCAGCAGCAGGTATTCCTACGAGCAGTACTTC
CASSSRYSYEQYF
>13|TRBV6-1|.|.|TRBJ2-3
TGTGCCAGCAGGCCAGGTATAACAGATACGCAGTATTTT
CASRPGITDTQYF